This T cell receptor beta chain originates from a study of shared clonotypes between healthy human individuals. Broader study findings: For sorted subsets, rarefaction showed incomplete sequencing despite large depth. The sharing of 4.5% to 5.5% of naive CD4 clonotypes was seen across several donors.

Clones were sequenced by immunoSEQ multiplex PCR, and TCRdb holds only the in-frame ones, with some missing. The sample has around 2,000,000 clones, about 95% seen once; the top ten hold around 1.2%. Naive CD8 cells, CD45RO-negative and positively selected for CCR7, excluded terminally differentiated effector memory CD45RA+ cells. Each donor was a Caucasian adult residing in Nashville, Tennessee. For this clone: What it recognizes is unknown.

The V gene lost 0 bases and the J gene lost 2 bases, with 13 bases spanning the gap. The V gene's germline CDR1 is MNHEY and CDR2 SMNVEV (reference sequence). The CDR3 is made up of 17 amino acids. V gene TRBV27 combines with J gene TRBJ1-4; tentatively, D is TRBD1 (5 bases). Sequencing was done on a sample of naive CD8+ T cells sorted from blood. The TCR was taken from a man aged 18 to 30 in good health. This CDR3 is CASSLSGGWPTNEKLFF. CDR3 sequence (DNA): TGTGCCAGCAGTTTATCTGGGGGGTGGCCGACTAATGAAAAACTGTTTTTT.